This T cell receptor (beta chain) was identified during a study of cytomegalovirus exposure and HLA in healthy donors. The V and J ends lost 0 bases and 1 base respectively, with 10 bases between them. The CDR3 spans 15 residues. Germline CDR1 SGDLS, CDR2 YYNGEE. Comment on this clone: Its target is unknown.

Overall study results and limits: Compared with the approximately 680-donor mean, an Asian-associated ancestry cluster reportedly had fewer N-insertions, according to a later analysis. Indistinguishable V segments, including TRBV6-2 and TRBV6-3, were excluded.

Donors were nominally healthy when sampled, though unrecorded immune exposures were likely. The PCR was carried out with 60 Vbeta primers and 13 Jbeta primers. Using immunoSEQ multiplex PCR, the repertoire was profiled, and TCRdb retains in-frame clones only, with some absent. Among more than 80,000 clones listed, about four fifths were seen once. The chain employs TRBV9 and TRBJ1-2, with D unclear. The origin of this receptor is a man in his sixties in good health and CMV-seronegative. The sample comprised PBMCs. The CDR3 DNA sequence: TGTGCCAGCAGCGTAGGAGGAGCCGATAACTATGGCTACACCTTC. It yields the protein CASSVGGADNYGYTF.